A selection of T cell receptor beta chains follows, all from one sample in a study of cytomegalovirus exposure and HLA in healthy donors. TCRdb keeps only in-frame clones here, not all; method: immunoSEQ multiplex PCR. This table has 110,000 or so clones, about 79% appearing once. Sequencing was carried out using PBMCs. The receptor set was obtained from a woman aged 18-29 years in good health and CMV-seronegative. The CDR3 runs from the conserved cysteine through the conserved F or W. Fields, in order: J gene, clone size, V gene, CDR3 protein. Only part of the rows carry a size: once, few, many, or a class if the clone is expanded.

TRBJ1-1 | NA | TRBV2 | CASTYGDMNTEAFF
TRBJ2-1 | NA | TRBV27 | CASSLSRTNEQFF
TRBJ2-7 | NA | TRBV28 | CASTRGGGTHEQYF
TRBJ1-1 | NA | TRBV28 | CASSLGRGQLVGGTEAFF
TRBJ2-2 | NA | TRBV6-5 | CASNQGRANTGELFF
TRBJ2-1 | NA | TRBV4-1 | CASSLPDEGYSYNEQFF
TRBJ1-1 | NA | TRBV11-2 | CASSSRRGNTEAFF
TRBJ1-5 | NA | TRBV7-2 | CASSRDRGPQPQHF
TRBJ1-1 | NA | TRBV15 | CATSRDRGGTEAFF
TRBJ2-7 | NA | TRBV28 | CASSPGLAPYEQYF
TRBJ1-1 | NA | TRBV10-2 | CASSESPGNTEAFF
TRBJ2-1 | NA | TRBV1 | CTSSLDSGIPNEQFF
TRBJ1-5 | NA | TRBV5-8 | CASSLGQFGTGNQPQHF
TRBJ2-1 | NA | TRBV7-8 | CASSQTQGSHNEQFF
TRBJ2-5 | NA | TRBV4-1 | CASSEQGAGETQYF
TRBJ2-6 | NA | TRBV28 | CASSLAGTGVSGANVLTF
TRBJ1-4 | NA | TRBV6-6 | CASSYSRGNNEKLLF
TRBJ1-2 | NA | TRBV28 | CASRSGTGGLFSYGYTF
TRBJ1-4 | once | TRBV5-1 | CASSMDGNEKLFF
TRBJ2-7 | NA | TRBV10-3 | CAIRPGLAAGTGEQYF
TRBJ1-2 | NA | TRBV19 | CASRPDTGAWNGYTF
TRBJ2-3 | NA | TRBV27 | CASSETSGGPDTQYF
TRBJ1-2 | NA | TRBV30 | CAGALSYGYTF
TRBJ2-2 | NA | TRBV11-2 | CASSLMGAGELFF
TRBJ2-1 | NA | TRBV11-2 | CASSIITHYNEQFF
TRBJ1-2 | NA | TRBV7-2 | CASSLDRGYGYTF
TRBJ2-1 | NA | TRBV25-1 | CASSEGYRELNEQFF
TRBJ1-5 | NA | TRBV6-6 | CASSLGDMGANQPQHF
TRBJ1-1 | few | TRBV9 | CASSTSGGRTEAFF
TRBJ2-6 | few | TRBV19 | CASSLGQGSTGANVLTF
TRBJ1-3 | NA | TRBV11-2 | CASSHQVRTGGGNTIYF
TRBJ1-3 | few | TRBV28 | CASSLVRAGNTIYF
TRBJ2-7 | NA | TRBV6-6 | CASRERISGYEQYF
TRBJ1-1 | once | TRBV19 | CASSLPGQESKAFF
TRBJ2-3 | NA | TRBV10-3 | CAISKSAGPDTQYF
TRBJ2-1 | NA | TRBV7-9 | CASSLQAGDDGDEQFF
TRBJ2-5 | NA | TRBV28 | CASSPPRRPSAVQETQYF
TRBJ1-5 | NA | TRBV29-1 | CSVGWQGDQPQHF
TRBJ1-2 | NA | TRBV6-4 | CASSDEGFYGYTF
TRBJ1-1 | NA | TRBV18 | CASSPQGANTEAFF
TRBJ2-7 | NA | TRBV7-9 | CASAEESYEQYF
TRBJ1-6 | NA | TRBV11-2 | CASSLGQRPNSPLHF
TRBJ1-1 | NA | TRBV7-9 | CASSPMTEAFF
TRBJ2-2 | NA | TRBV5-1 | CASSGTPSNTGELFF
TRBJ1-1 | NA | TRBV19 | CASKIGTGGAFF
TRBJ1-6 | NA | TRBV6-1 | CASSDTGWSPLHF
TRBJ2-7 | once | TRBV28 | CASSLTLGASGSYEQYF
TRBJ1-4 | few | TRBV5-6 | CASSSTGGGEKLFF
TRBJ1-5 | NA | TRBV6-6 | CASSYLLYQPQHF
TRBJ2-2 | NA | TRBV28 | CATLPGTENTGELFF
TRBJ2-2 | few | TRBV30 | CAWSTGGGSGGAGTGELFF
TRBJ2-5 | once | TRBV7-9 | CASSSTTSGRISETQYF
TRBJ2-1 | NA | TRBV19 | CASRLASSYNEQFF
TRBJ2-2 | once | TRBV6-5 | CASTPGTNTGELFF
TRBJ2-1 | NA | TRBV19 | CASSVDRGSYNEQFF